This entry lists 18 T cell receptor beta chains sequenced from one sample in a study of blood T cell repertoires in COVID-19. TCRdb's copy holds only in-frame clones and misses some; the assay was immunoSEQ multiplex PCR. The sample consists of approximately 31,000 clones, approximately 90% of them appearing once. Sequenced sample: peripheral blood. All receptors come from a human donor with active COVID-19. The donor label of this sample is uncertain.

The chain couples TRBV9 to TRBJ2-2, with a possible D match to TRBD1 (6 bases). Germline V gene sequence: CDR1 SGDLS, CDR2 YYNGEE. V lost 4 bases to trimming and J lost 6 bases, with 16 bases between them. The CDR3 loop spans 15 amino acids. The CDR3 here is CASSPRGTLPGELFF. The CDR3 nucleotides are TGTGCCAGCAGCCCGAGAGGGACACTCCCCGGGGAGCTGTTTTTT.

This chain uses TRBV28 with TRBJ1-3; possible D gene TRBD1, 6 bases. Germline V gene data show CDR1 as MDHEN and CDR2 as SYDVKM. Trimming stripped 7 bases from V and 1 base from J, with 17 bases between. This CDR3 region has 16 residues. This CDR3 reads CASKQSQGGSGNTIYF. The CDR3 coding sequence is TGTGCCAGCAAACAATCACAGGGAGGGTCTGGAAACACCATATATTTT.

This clone was found once. The chain employs TRBV2 and TRBJ2-5; 8 positions agree with TRBD2. The germline V gene encodes CDR1 SNHLY and CDR2 FYNNEI. Trimming at V came to 7 bases and at J to 4 bases, leaving 14 bases not matched to a gene. CDR3 length: 16 amino acids. Here the CDR3 DNA reads TGTGCCAGCACTAATTTAGGGGGACTAGTAAGAGAGACCCAGTACTTC. This codes for CASTNLGGLVRETQYF.

The rearrangement uses TRBV9 and TRBJ2-1, with 11 bases aligning to TRBD2. The CDR3 covers 16 residues. The trim removed 0 bases at V and 7 bases at J, leaving 6 bases unmatched. The germline V gene encodes CDR1 SGDLS and CDR2 YYNGEE. DNA of the CDR3: TGTGCCAGCAGCGTAGGGGATAGCGGGGGGGCGAATGAGCAGTTCTTC. The encoded protein is CASSVGDSGGANEQFF. Looking up the rest from reference TRBV9 and TRBJ2-1 gives the full variable domain: DSGVTQTPKHLITATGQRVTLRCSPRSGDLSVYWYQQSLDQGLQFLIQYYNGEERAKGNILERFSAQQFPDLHSELNLSSLELGDSALYFCASSVGDSGGANEQFFGPGTRLTVL.

The rearrangement links TRBV11-1 to TRBJ2-7; 8 bases agree with TRBD1. V lost 4 bases to trimming and J lost 2 bases; unmatched junction nucleotides: 7. The CDR3 is 15 residues long. CDR1 SGHAT and CDR2 FQDESV come from the germline V gene (reference sequence). The CDR3: CASSSPRTGTYEQYF. CDR3 sequence (DNA): TGTGCCAGCAGCTCCCCAAGGACAGGGACCTACGAGCAGTACTTC.

The J gene is TRBJ1-5, the V gene TRBV4-1; D unclear. V dropped 1 base and J dropped 8 bases, with 12 bases sitting between them. The germline V gene encodes CDR1 MGHRA and CDR2 YSYEKL. The CDR3 has 14 amino acids. The CDR3 nucleotides are TGCGCCAGCAGCCAAGTCCCAACGGAGAAGCCCCAGCATTTT. Translation: CASSQVPTEKPQHF.

J is TRBJ2-3 and V is TRBV27, with D possibly TRBD1 on 6 matching bases. Trimming took off 6 bases at V and 0 bases at J, with 10 bases between the two ends. This CDR3 spans 14 amino acids. Per the germline V gene, CDR1 is MNHEY and CDR2 is SMNVEV (reference sequence). The CDR3 spells CASSDRSSTDTQYF. CDR3 bases: TGTGCCAGCAGCGACAGGTCCAGCACAGATACGCAGTATTTT.

The chain carries TRBV28 and TRBJ1-5; 10 bases are shared with TRBD1. The J segment lost 4 bases and the V segment lost 4 bases, leaving 4 bases of the junction unmatched. This CDR3 spans 15 amino acids. CDR1 MDHEN and CDR2 SYDVKM come from the germline V gene. DNA for the CDR3: TGTGCCAGCAGTTGGGACAGGGGCCTGAATCAGCCCCAGCATTTT. This gives the protein CASSWDRGLNQPQHF.

V is TRBV5-1 and J is TRBJ1-4; 8 positions agree with TRBD1. With 3 bases clipped from V and 7 bases from J, the junction kept 5 bases outside the gene matches. The germline V gene encodes CDR1 SGHRS and CDR2 YFSETQ. This CDR3 comprises 14 residues. CDR3 in amino acids: CASSSGQEGEKLFF. CDR3 nucleotides: TGCGCCAGCAGCTCGGGACAGGAGGGTGAAAAACTGTTTTTT.

The chain is built from TRBV27 and TRBJ1-1; no firm D call. The V gene lost 8 bases and the J gene lost 1 base, with 11 bases spanning the gap. The CDR3 consists of 13 residues. Germline CDR1 reads MNHEY; CDR2 reads SMNVEV (reference sequence). The CDR3 reads CASQYGRNTEAFF. CDR3 DNA sequence: TGTGCCAGCCAATATGGCAGGAACACTGAAGCTTTCTTT.

The chain carries TRBV6-2 or TRBV6-3 and TRBJ2-3; 9 positions match TRBD2. V was clipped by 4 bases and J by 3 bases; unmatched bases: 8. The CDR3 extends over 16 amino acids. CDR1 is MNHEY, CDR2 SVGEGT, per germline. The chain's CDR3 is CASSFLAGSRTDTQYF. The CDR3 coding sequence is TGTGCCAGCAGTTTTCTAGCGGGGAGTCGGACAGATACGCAGTATTTT.

The chain couples TRBV24-1 to TRBJ2-3; tentatively, D is TRBD2 (5 bases). Trimming removed 3 bases from V and 1 base from J, with 10 bases in between. Germline CDR1 and CDR2: KGHDR and SFDVKD. The CDR3 is made up of 15 amino acids. CDR3 loop: CATSDTRGGTDTQYF. The CDR3 DNA follows: TGTGCCACCAGTGATACCCGGGGAGGCACAGATACGCAGTATTTT.

The chain is built from TRBV5-1 and TRBJ2-2, with D uncertain. Trimming removed 3 bases from V and 5 bases from J, with 8 bases in between. The CDR3 length is 13 residues. Germline V lookup: CDR1 SGHRS, CDR2 YFSETQ. DNA for the CDR3: TGCGCCAGCAGCTCAAGAGAGACCGGGGAGCTGTTTTTT. It is translated as CASSSRETGELFF.

This clone has a single count. This chain links TRBV4-1 with TRBJ1-1, with D perhaps TRBD1 (5 bases). This CDR3 is built from 14 residues. The V gene lost 5 bases and the J gene lost 7 bases, with 17 bases spanning the gap. CDR1 MGHRA and CDR2 YSYEKL come from the germline V gene. CDR3 amino acids: CASSGAPSRDEAFF. The CDR3 nucleotides read TGCGCCAGCAGCGGGGCCCCCTCAAGGGATGAAGCTTTCTTT.

The V and J genes are TRBV7-8 and TRBJ1-1; D ambiguous. Germline lookup yields CDR1 SGHVS and CDR2 FQNEAQ. The CDR3 length is 14 residues. V was cut by 1 base and J by 1 base, with 7 bases left in between. This CDR3 is CASSLGGPNTEAFF. The CDR3 DNA sequence: TGTGCCAGCAGCTTAGGAGGCCCGAACACTGAAGCTTTCTTT. Complete variable domain (other parts from reference TRBV7-8 and TRBJ1-1): GAGVSQSPRYKVAKRGQDVALRCDPISGHVSLFWYQQALGQGPEFLTYFQNEAQLDKSGLPSDRFFAERPEGSVSTLKIQRTQQEDSAVYLCASSLGGPNTEAFFGQGTRLTVV.

The chain is built from TRBV28 and TRBJ2-5; TRBD1 matches 9 bases. V shed 6 bases, J shed 3 bases, and the junction held 11 bases outside the gene matches. Germline lookup yields CDR1 MDHEN and CDR2 SYDVKM. This CDR3 is built from 16 residues. The CDR3 spells CASRGGGQGKEETQYF. CDR3 sequence (DNA): TGTGCCAGCAGGGGGGGCGGACAGGGGAAGGAAGAGACCCAGTACTTC.

The CDR3 DNA reads TGTGCCACCAGCGGCCTTGTTGTAGCGGGGTGGGATGAGCAGTTCTTC. It encodes CATSGLVVAGWDEQFF. The rearrangement joins TRBV15 to TRBJ2-1, with 8 bases fitting TRBD2. V was clipped by 5 bases and J by 8 bases; unmatched bases: 14. CDR1 is LNHNV and CDR2 is YYDKDF in the germline V gene (reference sequence). The CDR3 covers 16 residues.

The V and J genes are TRBV12-3 or TRBV12-4 and TRBJ2-7; unclear D gene. CDR3 length equals 12 residues. Trimming removed 3 bases at V and 6 bases at J, with 9 bases between. The CDR3 sequence: CASSFSSAEQYF. The CDR3, as DNA: TGTGCCAGCAGTTTCAGCAGCGCCGAGCAGTACTTC.